A selection of T cell receptor beta chains follows, all from one sample in a study of CD8 T cells in Susac syndrome. TCRdb itself ran the immunoSEQ multiplex PCR reads through MiXCR, one entry per CDR3 protein. The sample has some 180,000 distinct CDR3 sequences; about 95% are singletons. Specimen: CD4+ T cells from PBMCs. The receptors originated from a human donor with Susac syndrome. Each CDR3 is given with its conserved first and last residue. A D gene is named only where the DNA matches it firmly. A row's size may be missing; if present it is once, few, many or a size class.

v_gene,len,abundance,j_gene,d_gene,CDR3nt,CDR3aa
TRBV10-3,15,NA,TRBJ2-6,TRBD1,TGTGCCATCAGTCGACAGGGCTCTGGGGCCAACGTCCTGACTTTC,CAISRQGSGANVLTF
TRBV9,14,NA,TRBJ2-2,TRBD1,TGTGCCAGCAGCATGACAGGGGGTGCCGGGGAGCTGTTTTTT,CASSMTGGAGELFF
TRBV6-2/TRBV6-3,17,NA,TRBJ2-7,TRBD1,TGTGCCAGCAGTCCCCTGCCCCCCCCGGGACAGGCGGTCGAGCAGTACTTC,CASSPLPPPGQAVEQYF
TRBV20-1,13,NA,TRBJ1-1,NA,TGCAGTCGCCACGCAGGGGCTTCCACTGAAGCTTTCTTT,CSRHAGASTEAFF
TRBV28,17,NA,TRBJ1-5,TRBD1,TGTGCCAGCAGTTCAGACAGGGGACGCTCCCCCAATCAGCCCCAGCATTTT,CASSSDRGRSPNQPQHF
TRBV18,14,NA,TRBJ1-2,TRBD1,TGTGCCAGCTCATCTCCGACAGGGCGGTCTGGCTACACCTTC,CASSSPTGRSGYTF
TRBV12-3/TRBV12-4,13,once,TRBJ1-1,NA,TGTGCCAGCAGTTTTTTGGGGCGGACTGAAGCTTTCTTT,CASSFLGRTEAFF
TRBV12-3/TRBV12-4,14,NA,TRBJ2-3,TRBD1,TGTGCCAGCATCCGGGACAGGGACACAGATACGCAGTATTTT,CASIRDRDTDTQYF
TRBV6-1,12,NA,TRBJ1-2,NA,TGTGCCAGCAAGGACATCGGCTATGGCTACACCTTC,CASKDIGYGYTF
TRBV18,15,few,TRBJ2-2,TRBD1,TGTGCCAGCTCACCGGGACAGGAGAACACCGGGGAGCTGTTTTTT,CASSPGQENTGELFF
TRBV5-5,15,once,TRBJ1-2,NA,TGTGCCAGCAGCTCCGTTACGCCTCCTAACTATGGCTACACCTTC,CASSSVTPPNYGYTF
TRBV11-2,14,NA,TRBJ2-7,NA,TGTGCCAGCAGCTTAGCGGCCGTCTCCTACGAGCAGTACTTC,CASSLAAVSYEQYF
TRBV20-1,15,NA,TRBJ2-1,TRBD2,TGCAGTGCTCCTAGCGGGGGGGCCATCTACAATGAGCAGTTCTTC,CSAPSGGAIYNEQFF
TRBV13,16,NA,TRBJ2-3,NA,TGTGCCAGCAGCGAACCGGGACTTGCTAGCACAGATACGCAGTATTTT,CASSEPGLASTDTQYF
TRBV12-3/TRBV12-4,15,NA,TRBJ2-1,NA,TGTGCCAGCAGAAAACAGGCGACAGGCTTAGTGGGTTTGATCTTC,CASRKQATGLVGLIF
TRBV28,15,NA,TRBJ2-6,NA,TGTGCCAGCAGTTCCTACAGGGCTGGGGCCAACGTCCTGACTTTC,CASSSYRAGANVLTF
TRBV6-5,13,NA,TRBJ1-2,NA,TGTGCCAGCAGCCTAACAGAATTCTATGGCTACACCTTC,CASSLTEFYGYTF
TRBV2,13,NA,TRBJ1-1,NA,TGTGCCAGCAGTGAATTAGGGATACCTGAAGCTTTCTTT,CASSELGIPEAFF
TRBV5-1,14,NA,TRBJ1-5,TRBD1,TGCGCCAGCAGCTTGGAAACAGGGGGACAGCCCCAGCATTTT,CASSLETGGQPQHF
TRBV19,15,NA,TRBJ2-3,NA,TGTGCCAGTAGTCGCCCGGACAGAGGCACAGATACGCAGTATTTT,CASSRPDRGTDTQYF
TRBV14,17,NA,TRBJ2-7,NA,TGTGCCAGCAGCCAAGTAAACTACAGGACACGGAACTACGAGCAGTACTTC,CASSQVNYRTRNYEQYF
TRBV4-2,15,NA,TRBJ2-7,NA,TGTGCCAGCAGCCAACAACTAGCACCTGCCTACGAGCAGTACTTC,CASSQQLAPAYEQYF
TRBV29-1,14,NA,TRBJ1-1,NA,TGCAGCGTTCACCGACAAGGGGCGAACACTGAAGCTTTCTTT,CSVHRQGANTEAFF
TRBV3-1,16,NA,TRBJ2-1,TRBD2,TGTGCCAGCAGCCATAATAGCGGGGACACCTACAATGAGCAGTTCTTC,CASSHNSGDTYNEQFF
TRBV12-3/TRBV12-4,11,NA,TRBJ2-5,NA,TGTGCCAGCAGCATGCAAGAGACCCAGTACTTC,CASSMQETQYF
TRBV11-2,16,NA,TRBJ2-1,NA,TGTGCCAGCAGCTTAGGGTTTTCAGTCATGGGCAATGAGCAGTTCTTC,CASSLGFSVMGNEQFF
TRBV9,16,NA,TRBJ2-2,TRBD2,TGTGCCAGCAGCGCGCGGACTAGCGGAAACACCGGGGAGCTGTTTTTT,CASSARTSGNTGELFF
TRBV12-3/TRBV12-4,14,NA,TRBJ2-7,TRBD2,TGTGCCAGCAGTTTACTAGCGGGAGGGTACGAGCAGTACTTC,CASSLLAGGYEQYF
TRBV15,12,NA,TRBJ2-1,NA,TGTGCCACCAGCAGAACTGGTAATGAGCAGTTCTTC,CATSRTGNEQFF
TRBV6-5,16,once,TRBJ2-1,TRBD2,TGTGCCAGCAGTTACTCGAAGGCTAGCGGACGGGATGAGCAGTTCTTC,CASSYSKASGRDEQFF
TRBV24-1,13,NA,TRBJ2-2,NA,TGTGCCACCAGGCCCTCGGCAACCGGGGAGCTGTTTTTT,CATRPSATGELFF
TRBV25-1,14,few,TRBJ2-7,TRBD2,TGTGCCAGCAGCAGGACTAGCGGGACGGGAGAGCAGTACTTC,CASSRTSGTGEQYF
TRBV2,14,NA,TRBJ1-1,NA,TGTGCCAGCAGTGCTTCCGGGACGAACACTGAAGCTTTCTTT,CASSASGTNTEAFF
TRBV28,15,once,TRBJ2-7,NA,TGTGCCAGCCAGGGGACGGTCTGGAGCTCCTACGAGCAGTACTTC,CASQGTVWSSYEQYF
TRBV6-6,13,NA,TRBJ1-2,NA,TGTGCCAGCACTTACGATGGGGGCTTTGGCTACACCTTC,CASTYDGGFGYTF
TRBV15,18,NA,TRBJ2-3,TRBD2,TGTGCCACCAGCAGAGATTACGGACTAGCGGGAGGGCCTTATACGCAGTATTTT,CATSRDYGLAGGPYTQYF
TRBV10-3,15,NA,TRBJ2-2,TRBD2,TGTGCCATCAGTGACACGGGGGGGCTAACCGGGGAGCTGTTTTTT,CAISDTGGLTGELFF
TRBV29-1,14,NA,TRBJ2-3,TRBD2,TGCAGCGTTGATACTAGCGGGAGGCGAGATACGCAGTATTTT,CSVDTSGRRDTQYF
TRBV20-1,12,NA,TRBJ2-2,NA,TGCAGTGCTTCCCGGCGCACCGGGGAGCTGTTTTTT,CSASRRTGELFF
TRBV5-1,13,NA,TRBJ1-5,NA,TGCGCCAGCAGCTCAGGTAGCAATCAGCCCCAGCATTTT,CASSSGSNQPQHF
TRBV2,17,NA,TRBJ2-1,TRBD2,TGTGCCAGCACCAAAACGGGCGGGGGGGCGTCCTACAATGAGCAGTTCTTC,CASTKTGGGASYNEQFF
TRBV12-3/TRBV12-4,14,NA,TRBJ1-5,NA,TGTGCCAGCAGTTTTTCAGGGAGCAATCAGCCCCAGCATTTT,CASSFSGSNQPQHF
TRBV3-1,14,NA,TRBJ2-7,TRBD2,TGTGCCAGCAGCCAAAGCCTAGCGGGGGGGCCGGAGTACTTC,CASSQSLAGGPEYF
TRBV2,14,NA,TRBJ2-1,NA,TGTGCCAGCAGGGTCCTAGCAGAGTACAATGAGCAGTTCTTC,CASRVLAEYNEQFF
TRBV18,15,NA,TRBJ2-7,NA,TGTGCCAGCTCACCACCGGGGAGCCGCCTCTACGAGCAGTACTTC,CASSPPGSRLYEQYF
TRBV20-1,14,NA,TRBJ2-5,TRBD1,TGCAGTGCGCCGGGACAGGCGATACAAGAGACCCAGTACTTC,CSAPGQAIQETQYF
TRBV5-1,18,NA,TRBJ2-6,TRBD1,TGCGCCAGCAGCTTGAGGGGACAGGCAACCTCTGGGGCCAACGTCCTGACTTTC,CASSLRGQATSGANVLTF
TRBV20-1,14,NA,TRBJ1-4,NA,TGCAGTGCTAGACCCGGCGGGACTAATGAAAAACTGTTTTTT,CSARPGGTNEKLFF
TRBV7-9,15,NA,TRBJ2-1,NA,TGTGCCAGCAGCTTACGGCCTAGCTCCTACAATGAGCAGTTCTTC,CASSLRPSSYNEQFF
TRBV25-1,18,NA,TRBJ2-3,TRBD1,TGTGCCAGCAGTGGATCCCCCGGGACAGGGTGGAACACAGATACGCAGTATTTT,CASSGSPGTGWNTDTQYF
TRBV20-1,14,NA,TRBJ1-1,TRBD1,TGCAGTGCTAGAGACAGGGGGTTGAACACTGAAGCTTTCTTT,CSARDRGLNTEAFF
TRBV6-6,14,once,TRBJ2-5,NA,TGTGCCAGCAGGCTGGGCAGGGGAGGCGAGACCCAGTACTTC,CASRLGRGGETQYF
TRBV7-2,14,NA,TRBJ2-5,NA,TGTGCCAGCAGCTTATCGACCAGTGAAGAGACCCAGTACTTC,CASSLSTSEETQYF
TRBV12-3/TRBV12-4,16,NA,TRBJ1-4,NA,TGTGCCAGCAGTTTAGTGACAGCGGGAGGTGGTGAAAAACTGTTTTTT,CASSLVTAGGGEKLFF
TRBV20-1,16,NA,TRBJ1-1,TRBD1,TGCAGTGCTAGATTAATGGGACAGGCCTATGGTACTGAAGCTTTCTTT,CSARLMGQAYGTEAFF
TRBV5-6,14,NA,TRBJ2-5,NA,TGTGCCAGCAGCTGGACAGATAATGGGGAGACCCAGTACTTC,CASSWTDNGETQYF
TRBV20-1,16,once,TRBJ2-7,TRBD2,TGCAGTACCTTGACTAGCGGGAGGCCTAGCTCCTACGAGCAGTACTTC,CSTLTSGRPSSYEQYF
TRBV7-8,16,NA,TRBJ2-3,TRBD2,TGTGCCAGCAGCCTCACAGCGGGGCCGGCCACAGATACGCAGTATTTT,CASSLTAGPATDTQYF
TRBV29-1,13,NA,TRBJ2-2,NA,TGCAGCGTTGATCTAGAAAGTCACGGGGAGCTGTTTTTT,CSVDLESHGELFF
TRBV6-2/TRBV6-3,18,NA,TRBJ2-3,TRBD2,TGTGCCAGCAGTTACTCGCGGACTAGCGGAGAAAACACAGATACGCAGTATTTT,CASSYSRTSGENTDTQYF